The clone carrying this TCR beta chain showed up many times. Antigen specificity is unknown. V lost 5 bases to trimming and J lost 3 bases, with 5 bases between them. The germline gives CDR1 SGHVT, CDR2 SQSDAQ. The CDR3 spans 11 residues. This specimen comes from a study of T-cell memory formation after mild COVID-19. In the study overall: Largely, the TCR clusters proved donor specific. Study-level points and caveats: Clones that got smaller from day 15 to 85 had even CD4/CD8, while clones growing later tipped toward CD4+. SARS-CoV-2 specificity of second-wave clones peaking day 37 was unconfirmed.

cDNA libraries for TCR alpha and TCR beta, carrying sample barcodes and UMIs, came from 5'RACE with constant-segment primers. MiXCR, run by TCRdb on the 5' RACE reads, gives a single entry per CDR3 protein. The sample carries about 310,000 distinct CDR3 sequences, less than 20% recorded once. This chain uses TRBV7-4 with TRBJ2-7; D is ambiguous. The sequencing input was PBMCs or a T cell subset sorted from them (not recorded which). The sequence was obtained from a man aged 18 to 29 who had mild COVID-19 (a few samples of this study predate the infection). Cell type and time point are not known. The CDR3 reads CASSLNYEQYV. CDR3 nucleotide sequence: TGTGCCAGCAGCCTTAACTACGAGCAGTACGTC.